This TCR beta chain was sequenced during a study of beta chain features in type 1 diabetes. Whole-study results and caveats: In every one of the four CD4+ subsets, TCRB CDR3s were moderately but significantly shorter in Type 1 diabetes patients.

Expressed TCRB transcripts were sequenced, since all the RNA that had been isolated was reverse transcribed. Mean read depth for naive, central memory and regulatory T cell samples was 3.5 million to 4.5 million reads. The data were produced by immunoSEQ multiplex PCR, yet TCRdb's version contains in-frame clones alone and is incomplete. The repertoire holds 150,000 or so clones, with 7% to 10% as singletons. In its sample, this clone was seen a few times. What it binds is unknown. CDR3 length equals 16 residues. CDR1 and CDR2 (germline): SGHAT, FQNNGV. Trimming removed 5 bases at V and 6 bases at J, with 19 bases between.

The sample comprised central memory CD4+ T cells from blood. This chain links TRBV11-2 with TRBJ2-2; tentative D call: TRBD1 (7 bases). The clonotype originates from a man between 18 and 29 years old in good health. CDR3 region: CASSLRTGRDSGELFF. In nucleotides, the CDR3 is TGTGCCAGCAGCCTAAGGACAGGAAGGGACTCCGGGGAGCTGTTTTTT.